These 10 T cell receptor beta chains originate from one sample sequenced in a study of blood T cell repertoires in COVID-19. Only in-frame clones appear in the TCRdb table, and some are missing; sequencing was by immunoSEQ multiplex PCR. Of 200,000 to 250,000 clones listed, about 83% were seen once; the top ten hold around 5.9%. The sample was peripheral blood. The origin of the receptors is a human donor in a cohort sampled during active COVID-19.

The V call is TRBV19, the J call TRBJ1-5, with D perhaps TRBD1 (6 bases). The CDR3 runs 15 residues. Germline CDR1 reads LNHDA; CDR2 reads SQIVND (reference sequence). Trimming cost V 5 bases and J 2 bases, with 13 bases left between them. In DNA, the CDR3 is TGTGCCAGTAGTCCCGGGCGGACAGGCAATCAGCCCCAGCATTTT. It yields the protein CASSPGRTGNQPQHF.

The V and J genes are TRBV10-3 and TRBJ2-5, with 9 bases identical to TRBD1. This CDR3 contains 17 residues. Trimming cost V 3 bases and J 7 bases; bases outside gene matches: 15. Germline CDR1 reads ENHRY; CDR2 reads SYGVKD. The CDR3 DNA reads as TGTGCCATCAGTGATTCCAAGACAGGGGGAAGAGTAGTGACCCAGTACTTC. Translating it yields CAISDSKTGGRVVTQYF.

The chain has TRBV6-5 and TRBJ2-7; TRBD1 is a possible D gene (6 bases). This CDR3 comprises 14 residues. V lost 7 bases to trimming and J lost 3 bases, with 16 bases between them. In germline, CDR1 is MNHEY, CDR2 SVGAGI. CDR3 DNA sequence: TGTGCCAGCAAATTCTCAGGGGCGGACTACGAGCAGTACTTC. It translates to CASKFSGADYEQYF.

The chain combines TRBV5-1 with TRBJ1-1, with D possibly matching TRBD1 (5 bases). The CDR3 contains 15 residues. Germline V gives CDR1 SGHRS, CDR2 YFSETQ. V lost 4 bases to trimming and J lost 5 bases, with 18 bases between them. The CDR3 DNA reads TGCGCCAGCAGCGACCAAGGACACGTCAGTACTGAAGCTTTCTTT. This gives the protein CASSDQGHVSTEAFF.

This chain uses TRBV28 with TRBJ2-1, with 7 bases lining up with TRBD1. The trim removed 1 base at V and 8 bases at J, leaving 8 bases unmatched. The CDR3 extends over 15 amino acids. Germline loops: CDR1 MDHEN, CDR2 SYDVKM. CDR3 loop: CASSLSLDRYDEQFF. In DNA form, the CDR3 reads TGTGCCAGCAGTTTATCCCTGGACAGGTATGATGAGCAGTTCTTC.

The chain uses TRBV24-1 and TRBJ2-1, with TRBD2 as a possible D gene (5 bases). CDR1 is KGHDR, CDR2 SFDVKD, per germline. Trimming took 4 bases from V and 10 from J, leaving 19 bases between them. CDR3 length: 15 residues. In DNA, the CDR3 is TGTGCCACCAGTGAGACCCCTTTCCCAGGAGGCGAGCAGTTCTTC. As protein: CATSETPFPGGEQFF.

This clone was recorded at least ten times. Other DNA variants within this sample encode the same CDR3. The genes are TRBV30 and TRBJ1-4; unclear D gene. The CDR3 runs to 12 residues. The V gene lost 0 bases and the J gene lost 8 bases, with 7 bases spanning the gap. From germline, CDR1 is GTSNPN and CDR2 SVGIG (reference sequence). CDR3 bases: TGTGCCTGGAGTGTACTAAGGGAAAAACTGTTTTTT. Residues: CAWSVLREKLFF.

This clone has a single count. The V call is TRBV28, the J call TRBJ1-1; perhaps TRBD1 as D (5 bases). CDR1 is MDHEN and CDR2 is SYDVKM in the germline V gene. This CDR3 is built from 13 residues. V was trimmed by 5 bases and J by 2 bases, leaving 9 bases between them. CDR3 in amino acids: CASSQDRNTEAFF. The CDR3 DNA reads TGTGCCAGCAGTCAAGACAGAAACACTGAAGCTTTCTTT.

The chain is built from TRBV6-1 and TRBJ2-7; 11 bases are a match to TRBD2. The V gene end was trimmed by 2 bases and the J gene end by 3 bases; junction bases not matched to a gene: 3. The CDR3 runs to 15 residues. Germline values: CDR1 MNHNS, CDR2 SASEGT. The CDR3 DNA is TGTGCCAGCAGTGAAAGACTAGCGGGACTCTACGAGCAGTACTTC. Its translation is CASSERLAGLYEQYF.

The rearrangement links TRBV27 to TRBJ1-1; 10 bases are a match to TRBD1. Looked up from germline, CDR1 is MNHEY and CDR2 is SMNVEV (reference sequence). With 5 bases clipped from V and 4 bases from J, the junction kept 7 bases outside the gene matches. CDR3 length: 15 amino acids. CDR3: CASSPRQGAATEAFF. The CDR3, as DNA: TGTGCCAGCAGTCCCAGACAGGGGGCAGCCACTGAAGCTTTCTTT.